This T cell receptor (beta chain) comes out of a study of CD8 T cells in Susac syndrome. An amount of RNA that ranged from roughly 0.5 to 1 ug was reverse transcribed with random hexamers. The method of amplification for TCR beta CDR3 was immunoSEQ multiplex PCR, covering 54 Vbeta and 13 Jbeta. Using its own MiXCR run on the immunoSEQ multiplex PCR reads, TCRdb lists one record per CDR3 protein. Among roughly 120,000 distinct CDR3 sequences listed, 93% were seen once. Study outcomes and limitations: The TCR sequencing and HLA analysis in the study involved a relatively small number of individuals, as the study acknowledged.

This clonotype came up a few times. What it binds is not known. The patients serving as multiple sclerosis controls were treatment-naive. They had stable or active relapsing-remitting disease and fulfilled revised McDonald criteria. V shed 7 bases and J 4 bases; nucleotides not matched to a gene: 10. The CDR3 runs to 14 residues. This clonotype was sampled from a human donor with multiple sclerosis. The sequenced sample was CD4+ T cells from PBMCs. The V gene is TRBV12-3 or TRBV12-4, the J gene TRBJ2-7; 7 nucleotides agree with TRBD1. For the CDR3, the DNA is TGTGCCAGCAATACCCGGGACAGCCCTTACGAGCAGTACTTC. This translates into CASNTRDSPYEQYF.